This T cell receptor beta chain was identified in a study of blood T cell repertoires in COVID-19. Turning to the study itself: Sites in the United States, Italy and Spain provided acute and convalescent COVID-19 samples. In each case, the material was cDNA or gDNA derived from T cells, B-cell-depleted T cells, or PBMCs.

Source study methods: Amplified reference gene primers provided the basis for estimating nucleated cell counts. Sequencing was performed with immunoSEQ multiplex PCR; in TCRdb, only in-frame clones are kept and a portion is missing. The V and J calls and the clone size are those of that table, but D and trimming were determined from the DNA. The sample includes fewer than 300,000 clones, approximately 85% seen only once; the top ten take 5% to 6.5%. The J segment lost 9 bases and the V segment lost 2 bases, leaving 6 bases of the junction unmatched. The CDR3 is 14 amino acids. Germline V gene sequence: CDR1 SGHTA, CDR2 FQGNSA.

Sequenced material: peripheral blood. The source is a man in his forties or fifties with active or convalescent COVID-19. V gene TRBV7-2 combines with J gene TRBJ2-1; 8 bases agree with TRBD1. As DNA, the CDR3 is TGTGCCAGCAGCTTAATTCGACAGGGGACTGAGCAGTTCTTC. This encodes CASSLIRQGTEQFF.